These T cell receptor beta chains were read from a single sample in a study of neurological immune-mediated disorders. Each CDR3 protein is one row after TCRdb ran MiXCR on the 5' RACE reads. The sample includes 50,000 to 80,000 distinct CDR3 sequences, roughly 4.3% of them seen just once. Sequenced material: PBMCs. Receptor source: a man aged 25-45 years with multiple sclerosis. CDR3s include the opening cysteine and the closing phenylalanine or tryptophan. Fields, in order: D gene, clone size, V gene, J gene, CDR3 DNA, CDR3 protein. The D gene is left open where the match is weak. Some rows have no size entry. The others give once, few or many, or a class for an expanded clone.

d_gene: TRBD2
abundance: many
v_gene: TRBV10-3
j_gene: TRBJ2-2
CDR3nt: TGTGCCATCTCCGGGACTAGCGGGGGTCGGACCGGGGAGCTGTTTTTT
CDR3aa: CAISGTSGGRTGELFF

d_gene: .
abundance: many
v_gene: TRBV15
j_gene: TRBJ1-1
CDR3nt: TGTGCCACCAGCAGAGTAGGGAGGGACACTGAAGCTTTCTTT
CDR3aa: CATSRVGRDTEAFF

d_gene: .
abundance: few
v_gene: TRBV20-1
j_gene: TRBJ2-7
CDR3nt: TGCAGTGCTAGGGGACGGGCCTCCTACGAGCAGTACTTC
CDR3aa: CSARGRASYEQYF

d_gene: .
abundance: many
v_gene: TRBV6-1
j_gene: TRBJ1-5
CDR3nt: TGTGCCAGCAGTGCGAGACAGGCCATAGCCCAGCATTTT
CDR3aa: CASSARQAIAQHF

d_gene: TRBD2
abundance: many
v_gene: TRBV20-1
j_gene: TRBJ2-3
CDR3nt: TGCAGTGCCACCAGGGGAGCGGGGGCGGTGGATACGCAGTATTTT
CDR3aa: CSATRGAGAVDTQYF

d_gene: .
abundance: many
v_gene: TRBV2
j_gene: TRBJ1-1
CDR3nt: TGTGCCAGCAGGTATGGGGGCCCAAACACTGAAGCTTTCTTT
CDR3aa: CASRYGGPNTEAFF

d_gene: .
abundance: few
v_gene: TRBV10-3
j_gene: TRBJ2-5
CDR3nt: TGTGCCATCAGTGAGATGGGTCGGACCCAGTACTTC
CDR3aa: CAISEMGRTQYF

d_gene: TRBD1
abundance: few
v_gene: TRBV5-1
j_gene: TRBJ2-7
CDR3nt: TGCGCCAGCAGCTTGCGGACAGGGATAGGCTACGAGCAGTACTTC
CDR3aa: CASSLRTGIGYEQYF

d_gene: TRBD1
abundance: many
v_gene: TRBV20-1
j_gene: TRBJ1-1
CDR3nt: TGCAGTGCTAGAGATATCCAGACAGGGGAAGCTTTCTTT
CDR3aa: CSARDIQTGEAFF

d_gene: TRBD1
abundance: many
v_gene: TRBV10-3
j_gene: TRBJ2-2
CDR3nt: TGTGCCATCAGTGAGACAGGGGTCTCCGGGGAGCTGTTTTTT
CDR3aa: CAISETGVSGELFF

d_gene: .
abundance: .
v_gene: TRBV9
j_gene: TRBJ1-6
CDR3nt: TGTGCCAGCAGCCCCATAGGGGGAACAAATTCACCCCTCCACTTT
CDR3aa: CASSPIGGTNSPLHF

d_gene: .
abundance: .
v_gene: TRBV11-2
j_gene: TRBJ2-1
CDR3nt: TGTGCCAGCAGCCCGGGGCTATCCTACAATGAGCAGTTCTTC
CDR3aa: CASSPGLSYNEQFF

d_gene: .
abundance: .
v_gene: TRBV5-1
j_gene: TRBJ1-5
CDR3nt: TGCGCCAGCAGCATTGGCATGCCAAATCAGCCCCAGAATTTT
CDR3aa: CASSIGMPNQPQNF

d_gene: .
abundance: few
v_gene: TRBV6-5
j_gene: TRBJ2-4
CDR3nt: TGTGCCAGCAGTTACTCGAGGCCAGGGCACAGGGGACTAGCCAAAAACATTCAGTACTTC
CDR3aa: CASSYSRPGHRGLAKNIQYF

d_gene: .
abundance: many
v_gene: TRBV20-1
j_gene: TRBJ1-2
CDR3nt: TGCAGTGCTAGGATCGGGGCGGAGGGCTACACCTTC
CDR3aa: CSARIGAEGYTF

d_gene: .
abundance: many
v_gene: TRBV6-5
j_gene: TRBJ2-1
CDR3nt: TGTGCCAGCAGTTACTCCGGGGGTGAGCAGTTCTTC
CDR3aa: CASSYSGGEQFF

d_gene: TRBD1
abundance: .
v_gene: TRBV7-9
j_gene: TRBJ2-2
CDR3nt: TGTGCCAGCAGCTTACAGGGGGCCACCGGGGAGCTGTTTTTT
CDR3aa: CASSLQGATGELFF

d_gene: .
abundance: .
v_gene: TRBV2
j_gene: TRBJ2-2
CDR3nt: TGTGCCAGCAGGCACAGATTGGGGAACACCGGGGAGCTGTTTTTT
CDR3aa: CASRHRLGNTGELFF

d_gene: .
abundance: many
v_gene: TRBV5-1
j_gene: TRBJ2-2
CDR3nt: TGCGCCAGCAGTTTCCGCGCCGACACCGGGGAGCTGTTTTTT
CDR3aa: CASSFRADTGELFF

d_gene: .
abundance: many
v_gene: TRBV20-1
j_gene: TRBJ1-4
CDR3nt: TGCAGTGCTAGAGACCTCAGGGTGGGTAATGAAAAACTGTTTTTT
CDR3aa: CSARDLRVGNEKLFF

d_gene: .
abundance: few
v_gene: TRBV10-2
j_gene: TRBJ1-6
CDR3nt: TGCGCCAGCAGACCCCCAGGGATAGAACCCTATAATTCACCCCTCAACTTT
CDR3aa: CASRPPGIEPYNSPLNF

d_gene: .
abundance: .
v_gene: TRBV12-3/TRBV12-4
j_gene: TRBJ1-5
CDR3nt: TGTGCCAGCAGAAACGGACAGTTTAGCAATCAGCCCCAGCATTTT
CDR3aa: CASRNGQFSNQPQHF

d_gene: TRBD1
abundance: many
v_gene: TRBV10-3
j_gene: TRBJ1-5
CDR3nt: TGTGCCATCAGTGAACAGGGGGCGCGGAGACAGCCCCAGCATTTT
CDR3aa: CAISEQGARRQPQHF

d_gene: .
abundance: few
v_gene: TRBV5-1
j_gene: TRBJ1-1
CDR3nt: TGCGCCAGCAGCTTGGCCGATTGGAAAGGGAGCGACACTGAAGCTTTCTTT
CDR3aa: CASSLADWKGSDTEAFF

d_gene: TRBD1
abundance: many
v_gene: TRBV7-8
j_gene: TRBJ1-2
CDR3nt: TGTGCCAGCAGCTTAGTCGGGACAGGGGTTTTGCGTGGCTACACCTTC
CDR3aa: CASSLVGTGVLRGYTF

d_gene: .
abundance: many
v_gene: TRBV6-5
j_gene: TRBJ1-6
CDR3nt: TGTGCCAGCAGTTTGGGGGGCCGATCACCCCTCCACTTT
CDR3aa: CASSLGGRSPLHF

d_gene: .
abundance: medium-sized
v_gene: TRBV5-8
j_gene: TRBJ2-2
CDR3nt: TGTGCCAGCAGCCCTAGCCGTTTTCCGGGCGCGAACACCGGGGAGCTGTTTTTT
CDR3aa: CASSPSRFPGANTGELFF

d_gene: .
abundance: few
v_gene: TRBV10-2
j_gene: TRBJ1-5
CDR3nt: TGCGCCAGCAGTGAGCCGAGACGGTGGGACGTAGGCAATCAGCCCCAGAATTTT
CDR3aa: CASSEPRRWDVGNQPQNF

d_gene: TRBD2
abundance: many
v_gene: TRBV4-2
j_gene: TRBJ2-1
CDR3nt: TGTGCCAGCAGCCAAGATTTCAGCGGGGGCTACAATGAGCAGTTCTTC
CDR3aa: CASSQDFSGGYNEQFF

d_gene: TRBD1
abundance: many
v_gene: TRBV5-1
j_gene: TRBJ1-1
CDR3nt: TGCGCCAGCAGCCGAACCCAACAGGGGAGGACTGAAGCTTTCTTT
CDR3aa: CASSRTQQGRTEAFF

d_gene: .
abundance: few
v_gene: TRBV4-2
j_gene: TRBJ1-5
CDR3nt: TGTGCCAGCAGCCAGGCGCCGGGGGTCGCGGGGCAGCCCCAGCATTTT
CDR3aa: CASSQAPGVAGQPQHF

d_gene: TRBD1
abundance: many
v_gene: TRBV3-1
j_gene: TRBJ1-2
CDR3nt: TGTGCCAGCAGCCCTAAGACAGGGGCTCATGGCTACACCTTC
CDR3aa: CASSPKTGAHGYTF

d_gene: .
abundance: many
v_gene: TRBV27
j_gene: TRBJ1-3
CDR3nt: TGTGCCAGCAGTTTGTTTCTTGGAAACACCATATATTTT
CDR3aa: CASSLFLGNTIYF

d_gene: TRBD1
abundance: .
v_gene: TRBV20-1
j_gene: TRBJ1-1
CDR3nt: TGCAGTGCTGAGAGGGACAGGGCAGGTGCAGCTTTCTTT
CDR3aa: CSAERDRAGAAFF

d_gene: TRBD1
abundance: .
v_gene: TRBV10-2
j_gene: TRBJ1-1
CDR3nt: TGCGCCAGCAGTGAGGGACAGGGGGCGGCCACTGAAGCTTTCTTT
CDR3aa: CASSEGQGAATEAFF

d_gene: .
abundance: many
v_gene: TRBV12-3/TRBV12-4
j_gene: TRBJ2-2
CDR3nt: TGTGCCACCTCCTTCCTGGGGAGCACCGGGGAGCTGTTTTTT
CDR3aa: CATSFLGSTGELFF

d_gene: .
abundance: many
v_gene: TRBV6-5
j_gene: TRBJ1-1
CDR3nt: TGTGCCAGCAGTTACTCGAGCAGGGGTACTGAAGCTTTCTTT
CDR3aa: CASSYSSRGTEAFF

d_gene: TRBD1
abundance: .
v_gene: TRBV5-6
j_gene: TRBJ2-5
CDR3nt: TGTGCCAGCAGCGATACACAGGGGAACCAAGAGACCCAGTACTTC
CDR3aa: CASSDTQGNQETQYF

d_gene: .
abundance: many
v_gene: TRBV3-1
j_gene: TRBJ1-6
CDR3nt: TGTGCCAGCAGCTACCTCGGGACTTCTTTTTTCAATTCACCCCTCCACTTT
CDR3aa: CASSYLGTSFFNSPLHF

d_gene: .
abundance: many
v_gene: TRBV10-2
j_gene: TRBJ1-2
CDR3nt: TGCGCCAGCAGCTCGGGACGCCCCTCTGGCTACACCTTC
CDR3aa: CASSSGRPSGYTF

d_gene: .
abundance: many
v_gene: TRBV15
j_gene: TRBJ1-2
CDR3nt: TGTGCCACCAGCATAGGAGGGAGCAGGTCCCTCCCCTTC
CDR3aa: CATSIGGSRSLPF

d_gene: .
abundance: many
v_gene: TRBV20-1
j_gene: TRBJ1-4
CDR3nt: TGCAGTGCTAGTCCTGTCTCAACTAATGAAAAACTGTTTTTT
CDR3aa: CSASPVSTNEKLFF